The 22 T cell receptor beta chains in this list originate from one sample, sequenced in a study of shared clonotypes between healthy human individuals. CD45RO-negative CD8 cells positively selected for CCR7 made up the naive population, which excluded terminally differentiated effector memory CD45RA+ cells. The table came from immunoSEQ multiplex PCR; TCRdb's copy has only in-frame clones and leaves some out. Of about 2.1 million clones listed, more than 85% were seen once; the top ten hold more than 1.5%. Sequenced material: naive CD8+ T cells from PBMCs. Receptor source: a man between 18 and 29 years old in good health. Some clones in this sample may be carry-over from other donors' samples.

The genes are TRBV11-1 and TRBJ2-7; 7 bases match TRBD1. The CDR3 totals 14 residues. Germline CDR1 is SGHAT and CDR2 is FQDESV (reference sequence). V trimming: 4 bases; J trimming: 3 bases; junction bases outside the gene matches: 6. The DNA of the CDR3 is TGTGCCAGCAGCTCTTCCAACAGGGGCTACGAGCAGTACTTC. Protein sequence: CASSSSNRGYEQYF. Supplemented by reference TRBV11-1 and TRBJ2-7, the full variable domain reads EAEVAQSPRYKITEKSQAVAFWCDPISGHATLYWYRQILGQGPELLVQFQDESVVDDSQLPKDRFSAERLKGVDSTLKIQPAELGDSAMYLCASSSSNRGYEQYFGPGTRLTVT.

The V call is TRBV29-1, the J call TRBJ2-3; the D gene is possibly TRBD2 (6 bases). In germline, CDR1 is SQVTM, CDR2 ANQGSEA. V was cut by 3 bases and J by 0 bases, with 16 bases left in between. The CDR3 spans 16 residues. The CDR3 here is CSVDGERDWSTDTQYF. The CDR3 nucleotides are TGCAGCGTTGACGGGGAAAGGGACTGGAGCACAGATACGCAGTATTTT.

The chain has TRBV7-9 and TRBJ2-1; 9 nucleotides agree with TRBD1. The CDR3 extends over 14 amino acids. Germline-derived CDR1 and CDR2 are SEHNR and FQNEAQ (reference sequence). V was pared by 4 bases and J by 8 bases, with 6 bases of the junction left unmatched. The CDR3 DNA reads TGTGCCAGCAGCTCCCGGGACAGGGCCTATGAGCAGTTCTTC. It is translated as CASSSRDRAYEQFF.

In its sample, this clone was seen once. At the DNA level, this CDR3 is encoded by other sequences in the same sample as well. The chain links TRBV6-5 to TRBJ2-3; D uncertain. The germline V gene encodes CDR1 MNHEY and CDR2 SVGAGI. The CDR3 loop spans 15 amino acids. V was trimmed by 0 bases and J by 1 base, leaving 8 bases between them. CDR3 sequence (DNA): TGTGCCAGCAGTTACTCGAGTGGGCGCACAGATACGCAGTATTTT. Translation gives CASSYSSGRTDTQYF.

The rearrangement uses TRBV4-2 and TRBJ1-1, with 7 bases matching TRBD1. V gave up 3 bases and J gave up 4 bases; unmatched junction bases: 5. Germline V gene data show CDR1 as LGHNA and CDR2 as YNFKEQ. This CDR3 region has 14 residues. The CDR3 DNA reads TGTGCCAGCAGCCAGGCTCAGGGGGGCACTGAAGCTTTCTTT. It codes for CASSQAQGGTEAFF.

The V call is TRBV4-2, the J call TRBJ1-2; D unclear. CDR3 length equals 15 residues. Germline V gene sequence: CDR1 LGHNA, CDR2 YNFKEQ. V lost 8 bases and J 0 bases, leaving 16 bases between the germline ends. For the CDR3, the DNA is TGTGCCAGCTCAGCGTGGGAAGAAACTAACTATGGCTACACCTTC. It is translated as CASSAWEETNYGYTF.

This clone was observed once. The rearrangement uses TRBV28 and TRBJ1-1; 8 nucleotides align to TRBD1. The trim removed 3 bases at V and 4 bases at J, leaving 4 bases unmatched. CDR3 size: 14 residues. From germline, CDR1 is MDHEN and CDR2 SYDVKM. The CDR3 DNA reads TGTGCCAGCAGTTTTCAGGGGGCTGGCACTGAAGCTTTCTTT. Translated, it gives CASSFQGAGTEAFF.

The chain carries TRBV14 and TRBJ1-1; D not certain. The CDR3 loop spans 15 amino acids. Germline values: CDR1 SGHDN, CDR2 FVKESK. V was shortened by 2 bases and J by 4 bases, with 14 bases between the two germline ends. CDR3 sequence: CASSQRHLGLTEAFF. The CDR3 nucleotides read TGTGCCAGCAGCCAACGACACCTCGGACTCACTGAAGCTTTCTTT.

The chain employs TRBV7-8 and TRBJ2-1; TRBD2 matches at 10 bases. Germline trimming cut 5 bases from V and 5 bases from J; bases unmatched to any gene: 12. CDR1 is SGHVS and CDR2 is FQNEAQ in the germline V gene. The CDR3 has 17 residues. The CDR3: CASSRHPGLADNNEQFF. CDR3 bases: TGTGCCAGCAGCCGACATCCCGGACTAGCGGATAACAATGAGCAGTTCTTC.

The gene calls are TRBV7-9 and TRBJ2-6, with a tentative D call TRBD2 (5 bases). Germline values: CDR1 SEHNR, CDR2 FQNEAQ (reference sequence). This CDR3 has 18 residues. Trimming took 3 bases from V and 0 from J, leaving 15 bases between them. CDR3 nucleotide sequence: TGTGCCAGCAGCTTCCGGGAACTTTCTCTCTCTGGGGCCAACGTCCTGACTTTC. It translates to CASSFRELSLSGANVLTF.

The CDR3 nucleotides are TGCAGCGTCCCGCCCATGTCGGGGGCCAAAAACATTCAGTACTTC. Its protein product is CSVPPMSGAKNIQYF. V and J are TRBV29-1 and TRBJ2-4, with D maybe TRBD2 (5 bases). The CDR3 runs 15 residues. V was pared by 6 bases and J by 1 base, with 16 bases between. The V gene's germline CDR1 is SQVTM and CDR2 ANQGSEA.

For this clone: The sample holds other DNA sequences that translate to the same CDR3. V is TRBV7-9 and J is TRBJ2-7; D is unclear. This CDR3 is 11 amino acids long. Germline CDR1 SEHNR, CDR2 FQNEAQ (reference sequence). V dropped 6 bases and J dropped 2 bases, with 5 bases sitting between them. CDR3 in amino acids: CASSLTYEQYF. The CDR3 DNA reads as TGTGCCAGCAGTCTTACCTACGAGCAGTACTTC.

The rearrangement links TRBV10-2 to TRBJ1-4; tentative D call: TRBD1 (5 bases). Deletions cut 7 bases from V and 14 bases from J, with 17 bases between. CDR1 and CDR2 from the germline V gene are WSHSY and SAAADI. CDR3 size: 12 residues. The CDR3 DNA reads TGCGCCAGCACCGCACAGGAAGGTCTCCTGTTTTTT. Residues: CASTAQEGLLFF.

This sequence joins TRBV29-1 and TRBJ2-7; no definite D call. Per the germline V gene, CDR1 is SQVTM and CDR2 is ANQGSEA. The CDR3 has 10 amino acids. V was pared by 6 bases and J by 5 bases, with 8 bases between. In nucleotides, the CDR3 is TGCAGCGTCCTCCTCGACGAGCAGTACTTC. This gives the protein CSVLLDEQYF.

In this sample, this clone turned up once. V and J are TRBV11-3 and TRBJ2-1; possibly TRBD2 for D (5 bases). The CDR3 sequence is 12 residues long. Deletions cut 3 bases from V and 9 bases from J, with 9 bases between. Per the germline V gene, CDR1 is SGHNT and CDR2 is YENEEA. As DNA, the CDR3 is TGTGCCAGCAGCTTGGACCGGGGTGAGCAGTTCTTC. This translates into CASSLDRGEQFF.

Remarks on this clone: The same CDR3 arises from other DNA sequences in this sample as well. The chain uses TRBV7-8 and TRBJ2-1, with 10 bases identical to TRBD1. The CDR3 totals 15 residues. V shed 1 base and J 4 bases; nucleotides not matched to a gene: 1. The germline CDR1 and CDR2 sequences are SGHVS and FQNEAQ. The CDR3 loop is CASSLGGQGYNEQFF. CDR3 DNA: TGTGCCAGCAGCTTAGGGGGACAGGGGTACAATGAGCAGTTCTTC.

This clone was detected only once. Other DNA sequences in this specimen translate into the identical CDR3. J is TRBJ2-7 and V is TRBV9, with D unresolved. The germline CDR1 and CDR2 sequences are SGDLS and YYNGEE. V gave up 0 bases and J gave up 3 bases, with 7 bases separating them. CDR3 length: 13 residues. DNA for the CDR3: TGTGCCAGCAGCGTAGCTCTAGGCTACGAGCAGTACTTC. Translated, it gives CASSVALGYEQYF.

The chain employs TRBV10-3 and TRBJ1-1; D call uncertain. V was trimmed by 0 bases and J by 7 bases, leaving 9 bases between them. Germline V CDR1 and CDR2: ENHRY, SYGVKD. This CDR3 comprises 13 residues. CDR3 amino acids: CAISESSESEAFF. The CDR3 DNA sequence: TGTGCCATCAGTGAGTCGTCGGAGAGTGAAGCTTTCTTT.

To note about this clone: The sample has other DNA sequences that encode this CDR3 too. The chain is built from TRBV7-3 and TRBJ1-1; 9 bases are shared with TRBD1. The CDR3 runs 13 residues. The ends lost 5 bases at V and 4 bases at J; junction bases unmatched: 2. Germline CDR1 SGHTA, CDR2 FQGTGA. DNA for the CDR3: TGTGCCAGCAGCGCGGACAGGGGCACTGAAGCTTTCTTT. Translation: CASSADRGTEAFF.

This chain uses TRBV6-1 with TRBJ2-7; 8 bases fit TRBD1. V lost 8 bases and J lost 4; bases outside the gene matches: 10. The CDR3 totals 14 residues. Germline V gives CDR1 MNHNS, CDR2 SASEGT. CDR3 residues: CASGSGRGPYEQYF. The CDR3 bases are TGTGCCAGCGGCAGTGGCAGGGGGCCATACGAGCAGTACTTC.

This clone was recorded once. The chain joins TRBV29-1 to TRBJ1-3; no reliable D call. This CDR3 region has 13 residues. From germline, CDR1 is SQVTM and CDR2 ANQGSEA. With 2 bases removed from V and 4 bases from J, the gap between germline ends came to 9 bases. CDR3 residues: CSVEWSEGNTIYF. The CDR3 DNA is TGCAGCGTTGAATGGTCCGAGGGAAACACCATATATTTT.

On this clone: This sample also contains other DNA sequences that code for the same CDR3. V is TRBV5-1 and J is TRBJ2-7; D call uncertain. This CDR3 region has 13 residues. Trimming removed 2 bases at V and 1 base at J, with 7 bases between. Germline CDR1 is SGHRS and CDR2 is YFSETQ. DNA of the CDR3: TGCGCCAGCAGCTTTGGCGGTTCCTACGAGCAGTACTTC. Translating gives CASSFGGSYEQYF. Together with reference TRBV5-1 and TRBJ2-7, the CDR3 gives the full variable domain: KAGVTQTPRYLIKTRGQQVTLSCSPISGHRSVSWYQQTPGQGLQFLFEYFSETQRNKGNFPGRFSGRQFSNSRSEMNVSTLELGDSALYLCASSFGGSYEQYFGPGTRLTVT.